The 24 T cell receptor beta chains reported below all come from one sample, sequenced in a study of blood T cells in healthy people across ages. A second roughly 7 to 11 cycle PCR used barcoded and J-beta primers. A single record per CDR3 protein comes from TCRdb applying MiXCR to the 5' RACE reads. The sample holds 800,000 or so distinct CDR3 sequences, around a quarter seen once. The same sample was also used in a study of T cells of mothers and their children.

Sequences were obtained from blood. The origin of the receptors is a boy aged 5-17 years in good health.

This clonotype was seen more than once but under ten times. The rearrangement uses TRBV7-8 and TRBJ1-2; 10 nucleotides agree with TRBD1. The germline V gene has CDR1 SGHVS and CDR2 FQNEAQ. J was trimmed by 6 bases and V by 5 bases; bases with no gene match: 12. The CDR3 contains 16 residues. The CDR3 reads CASSGQDRGFKNGYTF. The CDR3 nucleotides read TGTGCCAGCAGCGGACAGGACAGGGGGTTTAAGAATGGCTACACCTTC. Combining the CDR3 with reference TRBV7-8 and TRBJ1-2 gives the whole variable domain GAGVSQSPRYKVAKRGQDVALRCDPISGHVSLFWYQQALGQGPEFLTYFQNEAQLDKSGLPSDRFFAERPEGSVSTLKIQRTQQEDSAVYLCASSGQDRGFKNGYTFGSGTRLTVV.

The V and J genes are TRBV20-1 and TRBJ2-5; D is perhaps TRBD2 (6 bases). Trimming shortened V by 3 bases and J by 5 bases, and 16 bases separated the two germline ends. Germline V gives CDR1 DFQATT, CDR2 SNEGSKA (reference sequence). The CDR3 has 14 residues. CDR3 protein: CSAREGAPMETQYF. The CDR3, as DNA: TGCAGTGCTAGGGAGGGTGCCCCTATGGAGACCCAGTACTTC.

This clonotype has just a few counts. A junction boundary mismatches the germline segment, possibly from a read error. CDR3 in DNA: TGTGCCAGCAGTGACCGTAACACCGGGGAGTTGTTTTTT. Its protein is CASSDRNTGELFF. The genes are TRBV6-4 and TRBJ2-2, with TRBD2 as a possible D gene (5 bases). Germline CDR1 MRHNA, CDR2 SNTAGT. The CDR3 spans 13 residues.

The gene calls are TRBV12-3 or TRBV12-4 and TRBJ2-3; a possible D gene is TRBD2 (5 bases). The CDR3 spans 15 residues. Trimming removed 6 bases from V and 2 bases from J, with 15 bases in between. The CDR3 reads CASSDQRSPTDTQYF. The CDR3 nucleotides are TGTGCCAGCAGCGACCAGCGGAGTCCCACAGATACGCAGTATTTT.

This clonotype turned up a few times. This sequence joins TRBV2 and TRBJ2-3, with D hard to call. The CDR3 sequence is 13 residues long. Germline-derived CDR1 and CDR2 are SNHLY and FYNNEI. Trimming removed 3 bases at V and 5 bases at J, with 9 bases between. CDR3 sequence reads: CASSDAPGDTQYF. The CDR3 DNA reads as TGTGCCAGCAGTGATGCCCCCGGAGATACGCAGTATTTT.

V is TRBV4-3 and J is TRBJ2-5; D may be TRBD1 (6 bases). The DNA end favors TRBJ2-7, so the J call may be wrong. CDR1 LGHNA and CDR2 YSLEER come from the germline V gene. This CDR3 has 15 amino acids. As DNA, the CDR3 is TGCGCCAGCAGCCAAGATCTTTCAGGGGCCTACGAGCAGTACTTC. This sequence encodes CASSQDLSGAYEQYF.

The chain links TRBV16 to TRBJ1-5; no clear D gene. The V gene's germline CDR1 is KGHSY and CDR2 FQNENV. V gave up 0 bases and J gave up 7 bases, with 4 bases separating them. The CDR3 loop spans 12 amino acids. Here the CDR3 reads CASSQSGQPQHF. The DNA of the CDR3 is TGTGCCAGCAGCCAATCTGGGCAGCCCCAGCATTTT.

The chain is built from TRBV6-5 and TRBJ1-4; D may be TRBD1 (5 bases). Germline CDR1 reads MNHEY; CDR2 reads SVGAGI. The V end lost 0 bases, the J end lost 8 bases, and 13 bases lay between the germline ends. The CDR3 is 15 amino acids. The DNA for the CDR3 is TGTGCCAGCAGTTACTCCCCAGCGACAGCCGAAAAACTGTTTTTT. Protein sequence: CASSYSPATAEKLFF.

CDR3: CASSFINGHHNQPQHF. CDR3 nucleotides: TGTGCCAGCAGTTTTATAAACGGGCACCACAATCAGCCCCAGCATTTT. This chain uses TRBV28 with TRBJ1-5; no reliable D call. Trimming took off 3 bases at V and 3 bases at J, with 15 bases between the two ends. Germline values: CDR1 MDHEN, CDR2 SYDVKM. The CDR3 is 16 residues long.

This clonotype was observed a few times. J is TRBJ2-3 and V is TRBV20-1; no firm D call. With 5 bases removed from V and 0 bases from J, the gap between germline ends came to 12 bases. CDR1 is DFQATT and CDR2 is SNEGSKA in the germline V gene (reference sequence). This CDR3 region has 14 residues. The DNA for the CDR3 is TGCAGTGCTGCAGGACGGATTAGCACAGATACGCAGTATTTT. This sequence encodes CSAAGRISTDTQYF.

The chain employs TRBV7-9 and TRBJ1-1, with 9 bases identical to TRBD1. This CDR3 region has 16 residues. Germline CDR1 and CDR2: SEHNR and FQNEAQ (reference sequence). Losses at the gene ends were 2 bases for V and 3 bases for J; bases not matched to a gene: 7. This CDR3 is CASSLITGGLDTEAFF. The CDR3 region has the DNA TGTGCCAGCAGCTTAATAACAGGGGGCCTGGACACTGAAGCTTTCTTT.

V is TRBV9 and J is TRBJ2-1; a weak D match, TRBD2 (6 bases). Germline loops: CDR1 SGDLS, CDR2 YYNGEE. This CDR3 region has 13 residues. V lost 1 base, J lost 10 bases, and 12 bases lay in between. The CDR3 DNA follows: TGTGCCAGCAGCGTATGGGGAGGAGAAGAGCAGTTCTTC. Translated, it gives CASSVWGGEEQFF.

This clonotype was picked up a small number of times. The chain combines TRBV27 with TRBJ1-5; 7 nucleotides agree with TRBD1. The length of the CDR3 is 16 residues. V was pared by 0 bases and J by 9 bases, with 11 bases of the junction left unmatched. Germline CDR1 is MNHEY and CDR2 is SMNVEV (reference sequence). The CDR3 protein is CASSLSRTGLWLPQHF. The CDR3 DNA is TGTGCCAGCAGTTTATCCAGGACAGGCCTCTGGTTGCCCCAGCATTTT.

The chain has TRBV5-1 and TRBJ2-1; D gene ambiguous. The tail of the sequence fits TRBJ2-5 better, so the J call may be wrong. This CDR3 contains 15 residues. Germline values: CDR1 SGHRS, CDR2 YFSETQ. The CDR3 DNA reads TGCGCCAGCAGCTTGGAGCCAGCGTCATCAGAGACCCAGTACTTC. Encoded protein: CASSLEPASSETQYF.

The rearrangement joins TRBV2 to TRBJ1-4, with a weak D call TRBD1 (5 bases). The CDR3 is 15 amino acids. V gave up 4 bases and J gave up 4 bases, with 13 bases separating them. Per germline, CDR1 SNHLY and CDR2 FYNNEI. Here the CDR3 DNA reads TGTGCCAGCAGTGGTATCGGGGCCTATAATGAAAAACTGTTTTTT. This encodes CASSGIGAYNEKLFF.

This clonotype was observed a handful of times. The chain is built from TRBV20-1 and TRBJ2-5; 12 positions agree with TRBD2. The ends lost 3 bases at V and 5 bases at J; junction bases unmatched: 7. This CDR3 region has 15 residues. CDR1 and CDR2 from the germline V gene are DFQATT and SNEGSKA (reference sequence). The CDR3 DNA follows: TGCAGTGCTAGTCTAGCGGGAGGGCTGGGGGAGACCCAGTACTTC. It yields the protein CSASLAGGLGETQYF.

The chain carries TRBV7-2 and TRBJ2-7; TRBD1 matches at 9 bases. The CDR3 has 15 amino acids. The germline V gene has CDR1 SGHTA and CDR2 FQGNSA. V lost 6 bases to trimming and J lost 4 bases; unmatched junction nucleotides: 10. The CDR3, as DNA: TGTGCCAGCAGTCGGGACAGGGAGGGGCGTTACGAGCAGTACTTC. Translated: CASSRDREGRYEQYF.

This clonotype was picked up a small number of times. The V gene is TRBV19, the J gene TRBJ2-1; D may be TRBD2 (5 bases). The ends were cut back, 8 bases at V and 10 bases at J, with 12 bases in the middle. Germline values: CDR1 LNHDA, CDR2 SQIVND (reference sequence). The CDR3 spans 11 residues. This chain's CDR3 is CASGYGIEQFF. In DNA form, the CDR3 reads TGTGCCAGTGGTTACGGGATAGAGCAGTTCTTC.

This clonotype was found a few times. The chain recombines TRBV6-5 with TRBJ1-4; D remains unclear. V was pared by 0 bases and J by 10 bases, with 6 bases between. The CDR3 consists of 12 residues. Germline V CDR1 and CDR2: MNHEY, SVGAGI. CDR3 nucleotides: TGTGCCAGCAGTTACTCGGAAGGAAAACTGTTTTTT. Amino acid sequence: CASSYSEGKLFF.

This clonotype has more than one count but fewer than ten. The chain couples TRBV3-1 to TRBJ2-5, with a possible D match to TRBD2 (5 bases). The end of the DNA aligns better with TRBJ2-7, so the J call may be wrong. This CDR3 has 15 residues. Germline V CDR1 and CDR2: LGHDT, YNNKEL (reference sequence). CDR3 sequence: CASSSTGSPEDEQYF. CDR3 nucleotides: TGTGCCAGCAGCTCGACGGGATCTCCTGAGGACGAGCAGTACTTC.

This clonotype was seen only a few times. A read error may account for a junction end that differs from germline. This sequence joins TRBV11-3 and TRBJ2-7; tentative D call: TRBD2 (6 bases). The CDR3 length is 13 residues. CDR1 is SGHNT and CDR2 is YENEEA in the germline V gene. The CDR3 protein is CACSFGGSYEQYF. CDR3 sequence (DNA): TGTGCCTGCAGCTTCGGGGGTTCCTACGAGCAGTACTTC.

This clonotype was seen only a few times. The chain employs TRBV11-1 and TRBJ1-2, with unresolved D. The germline gives CDR1 SGHAT, CDR2 FQDESV (reference sequence). This CDR3 region has 15 residues. Trimming shortened V by 5 bases and J by 7 bases, and 20 bases separated the two germline ends. CDR3 sequence (DNA): TGTGCCAGCAGCCCATATCAACCTACCGGCGGTGGCTACACCTTC. Protein: CASSPYQPTGGGYTF.

The V call is TRBV7-2, the J call TRBJ2-1; tentatively, D is TRBD1 or TRBD2 (5 bases each). The length of the CDR3 is 17 residues. The germline CDR1 and CDR2 sequences are SGHTA and FQGNSA. V gave up 3 bases and J gave up 5 bases, with 20 bases separating them. The CDR3, as DNA: TGTGCCAGCAGCTTTGGGGGTCGCGTTCATAAGGACAATGAGCAGTTCTTC. Its protein is CASSFGGRVHKDNEQFF.

This chain joins TRBV5-5 and TRBJ2-7, with 8 bases that match TRBD1. After removal of 3 bases from V and 10 bases from J, the junction contained 12 bases not matched to a gene. The CDR3 runs 14 residues. Germline CDR1 reads SGHKS; CDR2 reads YYEKEE (reference sequence). CDR3: CASSSPSETGDQYF. In DNA form, the CDR3 reads TGTGCCAGCAGCTCGCCTAGCGAGACAGGGGATCAGTACTTC.